The clone carrying this T cell receptor beta chain was found a few times. Time point described: newly diagnosed GD, antithyroid drugs for less than 3 months. RNA extracted from PBMCs served as the sequencing template. This specimen belongs to a study of regulatory T cells in long-lasting Graves disease. The CDR3 sequence is 14 residues long. Germline V gene sequence: CDR1 SGHRS, CDR2 YFSETQ. Between the trimmed V and J ends, which lost 0 bases and 2 bases, there was a span of 8 bases. Investigators prepared the TCR beta libraries by applying iRepertoire HTBI primers and Arm-PCR of CDR3 regions. Each CDR3 protein gets one entry after TCRdb re-called the multiplex PCR reads with MiXCR. Among 400,000 to 650,000 distinct CDR3 sequences listed, about 15% were seen once. Separately, the same data were catalogued under a study of T cells in Graves' hyperthyroidism and ophthalmopathy.

The sample here was peripheral blood mononuclear cells (PBMCs), taken at new diagnosis, from a patient treated with antithyroid drugs. The sequence derives from a middle-aged woman with Graves disease. The rearrangement joins TRBV5-1 to TRBJ1-2; D is ambiguous. The CDR3 DNA reads as TGCGCCAGCAGCTTGGAAGGACTAAACTATGGCTACACCTTC. It is translated as CASSLEGLNYGYTF.